This T cell receptor beta chain was recorded in a study of cytomegalovirus exposure and HLA in healthy donors. The study, taken as a whole, reports: Fewer N-insertions (relative to the approximately 670-donor mean) were reportedly seen in an Asian-associated ancestry cluster in a later analysis. An analysis that was carried out later associated fewer than 20,000 TCR beta sequences with HLA alleles at 0.05 false discovery rate. Cytomegalovirus-associated TCR beta chains were listed, numbering 150 to 200.

CDR1 SGHTA and CDR2 FQGNSA come from the germline V gene. Between the trimmed V and J ends, which lost 7 bases and 5 bases, there was a span of 17 bases. There are 14 residues in the CDR3. Notes on this clone: No antigen is known for it.

This PCR relied on a set of 60 Vbeta primers and 13 Jbeta primers. Clones were sequenced by immunoSEQ multiplex PCR, and TCRdb holds only the in-frame ones, with some missing. Of some 120,000 clones detected, 70% appear once; the ten largest clones hold around 9%. The receptor was derived from a man aged 25-45 years in good health and CMV-seropositive. The V call is TRBV7-2, the J call TRBJ1-2; D is unresolved. Sequenced sample: PBMCs. The CDR3 bases are TGTGCCAGCACTGAAGCCGGGGTCATATATGGCTACACCTTC. Amino acid sequence: CASTEAGVIYGYTF. Drawing the rest from reference TRBV7-2 and TRBJ1-2, the complete variable domain is GAGVSQSPSNKVTEKGKDVELRCDPISGHTALYWYRQSLGQGLEFLIYFQGNSAPDKSGLPSDRFSAERTGGSVSTLTIQRTQQEDSAVYLCASTEAGVIYGYTFGSGTRLTVV.